A selection of T cell receptor beta chains follows, all from one sample in a study of blood T cell repertoires in COVID-19. Clones were read by immunoSEQ multiplex PCR, and TCRdb kept only the in-frame ones, dropping some. The sample includes some 64,000 clones, around 80% of them seen just once. The specimen sequenced was peripheral blood. Source of these receptors: a man in his 60s with COVID-19, enrolled during active disease. Both conserved end residues are part of each CDR3. Each record gives: D gene, clone size, CDR3 length, J gene, V gene, CDR3 protein, CDR3 DNA. A D gene is named only where the DNA matches it firmly. Clone size, where shown, is once, few, many, or a class for clones that have expanded.

- | - | 14 | TRBJ1-5 | TRBV6-5 | CASSTVSSNQPQHF | TGTGCCAGCAGTACAGTTTCTAGCAATCAGCCCCAGCATTTT
TRBD2 | - | 13 | TRBJ2-3 | TRBV6-5 | CASLAGHTDTQYF | TGTGCCAGCTTAGCGGGACACACAGATACGCAGTATTTT
- | many | 13 | TRBJ1-6 | TRBV4-1 | CASRPMPRGTLHF | TGCGCCAGCAGACCAATGCCCCGGGGAACCCTCCACTTT
- | - | 15 | TRBJ1-1 | TRBV7-9 | CASSWVDSINTEAFF | TGTGCCAGCAGCTGGGTGGACAGCATCAACACTGAAGCTTTCTTT
- | once | 15 | TRBJ1-5 | TRBV2 | CASSDRGGSNQPQHF | TGTGCCAGCAGTGACAGGGGAGGGAGCAATCAGCCCCAGCATTTT
TRBD1 | - | 15 | TRBJ1-4 | TRBV28 | CASSPGGQENEKLFF | TGTGCCAGCAGCCCCGGGGGACAGGAGAATGAAAAACTGTTTTTT
TRBD1 | - | 16 | TRBJ1-4 | TRBV9 | CASSVLTGGPNEKLFF | TGTGCCAGCAGCGTCTTAACAGGGGGTCCTAATGAAAAACTGTTTTTT
- | - | 14 | TRBJ2-1 | TRBV24-1 | CATSDYRHHNEQFF | TGTGCCACCAGTGATTACAGGCACCACAATGAGCAGTTCTTC
TRBD1 | - | 14 | TRBJ1-2 | TRBV28 | CASGPQGTPRGYTF | TGTGCCAGCGGGCCACAGGGGACTCCCCGAGGCTACACCTTC
- | many | 13 | TRBJ2-2 | TRBV10-3 | CAIYTSNTGELFF | TGTGCCATCTACACCTCGAACACCGGGGAGCTGTTTTTT
TRBD1 | - | 16 | TRBJ2-2 | TRBV2 | CASTKGQGPATGELFF | TGTGCCAGCACAAAGGGACAGGGCCCCGCAACCGGGGAGCTGTTTTTT
- | - | 17 | TRBJ2-3 | TRBV28 | CASSPLRTFPGTDTQYF | TGTGCCAGCAGTCCTCTACGGACTTTCCCTGGCACAGATACGCAGTATTTT
- | - | 15 | TRBJ2-3 | TRBV7-9 | CASREGQTRTDTQYF | TGTGCCAGCAGGGAGGGACAGACCCGGACAGATACGCAGTATTTT
- | once | 16 | TRBJ2-5 | TRBV6-1 | CASSDAIGGNTGTQYF | TGTGCCAGCAGTGACGCGATTGGGGGGAATACAGGGACCCAGTACTTC
- | once | 15 | TRBJ2-1 | TRBV7-6 | CASSSSGPSYNEQFF | TGTGCCAGCAGCTCCAGCGGCCCATCCTACAATGAGCAGTTCTTC
TRBD1 | - | 12 | TRBJ1-1 | TRBV2 | CASSVLTGEAFF | TGTGCCAGCAGTGTCTTGACAGGGGAAGCTTTCTTT
- | - | 11 | TRBJ1-2 | TRBV5-6 | CASSVRGAYTF | TGTGCCAGCAGCGTCAGGGGAGCCTACACCTTC
- | - | 12 | TRBJ2-7 | TRBV28 | CASSFAGQEQYF | TGTGCCAGCAGTTTTGCGGGGCAAGAGCAGTACTTC
TRBD2 | - | 19 | TRBJ2-3 | TRBV29-1 | CSVKWGVGTSGRRTDTQYF | TGCAGCGTTAAGTGGGGGGTTGGGACTAGCGGGAGGCGCACAGATACGCAGTATTTT
- | - | 14 | TRBJ2-1 | TRBV11-2 | CASSLTGGDGLQFF | TGTGCCAGCAGCTTAACTGGTGGTGATGGTTTACAGTTCTTC
TRBD1 | - | 17 | TRBJ2-1 | TRBV7-3 | CASSLGLDRGRNNEQFF | TGTGCCAGCAGCTTAGGCCTCGACAGGGGGCGCAATAATGAGCAGTTCTTC